This paragraph covers one T cell receptor (beta chain) sequence. The data originate from a study of technical replicates of blood from a handful of donors. CDR3 length: 16 residues. J gave up 3 bases and V 2 bases, and 7 bases lay outside the gene matches. Germline CDR1 SEHNR, CDR2 FQNEAQ (reference sequence). Method: immunoSEQ multiplex PCR; TCRdb's copy keeps in-frame clones and lacks some. The sample has about 80,000 clones, roughly 94% seen once; the top ten hold more than 0.35%. The sample comprised T cells isolated from PBMCs. The receptor was isolated from a human donor in good health. The chain recombines TRBV7-9 with TRBJ2-1; 7 nucleotides match TRBD2. CDR3 residues: CASSLTGLAVYNEQFF. Written as DNA, the CDR3 is TGTGCCAGCAGCTTAACCGGGCTAGCGGTCTACAATGAGCAGTTCTTC. The variable domain in full, completed from reference TRBV7-9 and TRBJ2-1, reads DTGVSQNPRHKITKRGQNVTFRCDPISEHNRLYWYRQTLGQGPEFLTYFQNEAQLEKSRLLSDRFSAERPKGSFSTLEIQRTEQGDSAMYLCASSLTGLAVYNEQFFGPGTRLTVL.